The sequence of this T cell receptor (beta chain) was determined in a study of blood T cell repertoires in COVID-19. About the research overall: Spain, Italy and the United States supplied samples that represented acute and convalescent COVID-19. The analysed material was cDNA or gDNA that came from T cells, B-cell-depleted T cells, or PBMCs.

This CDR3 has 12 amino acids. Between the trimmed V and J ends, which lost 5 bases and 8 bases, there was a span of 12 bases. CDR1 and CDR2 from the germline V gene are SNHLY and FYNNEI. In the authors' methods: By means of reference gene primer amplification, nucleated cell counts were estimated. Repertoires were generated with immunoSEQ multiplex PCR, while TCRdb's copy carries only in-frame clones and drops some. The V and J calls and clone size were taken over from that table, and D and trimming were inferred from the DNA. Of 150,000 to 200,000 clones listed, roughly four fifths are singletons. In its sample, this clone was seen once. Seattle-derived patients entered the study during active infection and were followed longitudinally.

The chain combines TRBV2 with TRBJ1-1; a possible D gene is TRBD1 (5 bases). The sample comprised peripheral blood. This receptor was obtained from a woman aged 65 to 85 with COVID-19, enrolled during active disease. The CDR3 coding sequence is TGTGCCAGCAGTACCTTAGGGGTCGAAGCTTTCTTT. It is translated as CASSTLGVEAFF.